This T cell receptor (beta chain) was found in a study of vaccination and CD4 T cells after COVID-19 (dated by TCRdb to 2021 to 2024). At the level of the whole study: SARS-CoV-2 positivity had been established in the convalescent patients by nasal swab PCR, and mild disease was recorded in eight to ten of these patients and severe disease in one. Six males and four females were included in the convalescent cohort, with two Hispanic individuals, seven Caucasians, two Asians and one multiracial person represented. Two doses of either the Pfizer-BioNTech BNT162b2 vaccine (n=8) or the Moderna mRNA-1273 vaccine (n=2) were administered to participants. Post-COVID blood samples were collected from convalescent patients a median of approximately 93 days after diagnosis, with a range of about 35 to 170 days. The time from the second vaccine dose to post-vaccine blood sampling had a median of around 72 days and ranged from roughly 13 to 241 days. Overlapping spike peptide pools from SARS-CoV-2 and from the common cold coronaviruses HCoV-NL63, HCoV-OC43 and HCoV-229E were used as culture stimuli. Control cultures received a CEFX viral epitope pool as the positive control, an HIV-1 Nef peptide pool as the negative control, or no peptide. In under 13 COVID-19 convalescent patients and a handful of infection-naive healthy vaccine recipients, researchers compared the spike-specific CD4+ TCR repertoire from before mRNA vaccination with the repertoire from after.

General study outcomes and caveats: In convalescent patients, a median about 86% of post-vaccine SARS-CoV-2-reactive clones were detected only after vaccination, and vaccine-specific priming was suggested by this finding. Only a relatively small number of convalescent patients were included in the study, and early timepoints following natural infection were not analyzed. Of the vaccine-specific clones found in convalescent patients, nearly all (304 of 307) were mono-reactive for SARS-CoV-2 spike instead of being cross-reactive with common cold coronaviruses. Although the median number of SARS-CoV-2-reactive clonotypes went up from some 23 after infection to around 39 after vaccination, the increase was not significant.

The sample holds a few counts of this clonotype. This receptor's antigen is unknown. Qualities for individual bases were not recorded, and no much larger clone is one base off. Library creation used PCR. DNA from cultured CD4+ T cells underwent TCR sequencing with the Oncomine TCR Beta short-read assay at the Johns Hopkins FTIC core. The QIAamp micro DNA kit was used to extract genomic DNA from the cultured CD4+ T cells. Oncomine TCR Beta libraries from cultured CD4+ T cells were pooled with unique dual indexes and sequenced on an Illumina iSeq 100. The published analysis was carried out like this. Non-productive sequences were filtered out, and CDR3s that did not start with C, did not end with F or W, or were shorter than 7 amino acids were discarded. The MANAFEST web application identified antigen-specific clonotypes by comparing peptide-stimulated wells against reference wells and other culture wells. An FDR below 0.05, an odds ratio above 5, and a productive frequency above 0.1% in at least two of three replicate wells were required for clones to be considered positive. A clonotype counted as cross-reactive if it showed significant expansion both in the SARS-CoV-2 spike wells and in at least one common cold coronavirus spike condition. Using R version 3.6.1, CDR3 homology was evaluated through Levenshtein distances (stringdist) along with unrooted phylogenetic trees (ape). TCRdb reworked the public reads: Q25 trimming with fastp, MiXCR clone assembly, productive beta chains retained. CDR3 protein sequences are deduplicated, and each keeps its most common genes and DNA. The V and J calls, along with clone size, are taken from TCRdb and not from the paper's own processing. The sample table holds about 15,000 distinct CDR3 sequences, of which about 55% were seen once. Approximately 4.4% of the sample rests with the top ten.

Ends trimmed: V by 5 bases, J by 6 bases; bases unmatched to a gene: 13. Counted from cysteine to phenylalanine, this CDR3 has 16 amino acids. Only the CDR3 part of the read is kept: 48 bases, read in frame from the first base. Per the publication, the treatment or condition label means: roughly ten-day PBMC culture with coronavirus spike peptide pools or control peptides (ViraFEST assay). To expand antigen-specific T cells with peptide pools and then pick out the expanded clonotypes through TCR sequencing, the study relied on the ViraFEST assay. The convalescent patients' positive SARS-CoV-2 PCR tests fell between March and December 2020, which was before the Alpha, Beta and Delta variants emerged in the United States. Each well held millions of PBMCs cultured in IMDM containing roughly 5.4% human AB serum and around 10 IU/ml IL-2, with 8 to 10 ug/ml peptide pools added. Half of the culture medium was replaced with fresh IL-2-containing medium on days 3 and 7. After roughly 11 days of culture, CD4+ T cells were isolated by negative selection with the EasySep CD4+ T cell isolation kit. PBMCs were separated from whole blood using Ficoll-Paque Plus gradient centrifugation and then either used fresh or cryopreserved at -140C. Triplicate wells were generally used for each culture condition.

Sample: CD4+ T cells from blood, cultured in vitro, taken before SARS-CoV-2 vaccination. The rearrangement combines TRBV12-3 or TRBV12-4 with TRBJ2-3; TRBD2 lines up with 8 middle nucleotides. The sequence was collected from a human donor who had recovered from COVID-19. The nucleotides are TGTGCCAGCAGTATGCGCCAGGGTAGACTAGCGGATACGCAGTATTTT. Its translation reads: CASSMRQGRLADTQYF.